The clone carrying this T cell receptor beta chain was counted ten times or more. Its antigen is unknown. This CDR3 spans 16 amino acids. Deletions cut 2 bases from V and 7 bases from J, with 15 bases between. Germline CDR1 reads SGHTA; CDR2 reads FQGNSA. These data come from a study of T cells after yellow fever vaccination. Each CDR3 protein is one row after TCRdb ran MiXCR on the 5' RACE reads. The repertoire holds over 250,000 distinct CDR3 sequences, over 3.5% seen once, with roughly 24% in the top ten. Study outcomes and limitations: In post-booster samples, most primary-vaccination clones reappeared (approximately 97% CD4, approximately 91% CD8).

V gene TRBV7-2 combines with J gene TRBJ1-6; TRBD1 is a possible D gene (6 bases). This receptor was obtained from a man aged 18 to 29 who received the YFV17D yellow fever vaccine. Specimen: PBMCs, collected 5 days after the yellow fever booster vaccination. CDR3 amino acids: CASSLRDIRTNSPLHF. The CDR3 region has the DNA TGTGCCAGCAGCTTACGGGACATTCGAACAAATTCACCCCTCCACTTT.